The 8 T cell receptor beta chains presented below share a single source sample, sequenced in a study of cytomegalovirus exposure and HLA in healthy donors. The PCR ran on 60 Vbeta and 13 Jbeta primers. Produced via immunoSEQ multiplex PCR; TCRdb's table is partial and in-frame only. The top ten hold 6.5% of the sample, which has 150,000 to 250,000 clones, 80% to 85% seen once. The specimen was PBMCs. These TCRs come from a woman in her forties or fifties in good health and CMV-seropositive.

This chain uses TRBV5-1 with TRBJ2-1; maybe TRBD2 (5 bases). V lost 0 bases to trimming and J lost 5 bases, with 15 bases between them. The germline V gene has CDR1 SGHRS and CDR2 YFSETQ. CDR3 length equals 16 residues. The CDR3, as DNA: TGCGCCAGCAGCTTGGGGGGAGACGGAGCCCACAATGAGCAGTTCTTC. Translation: CASSLGGDGAHNEQFF.

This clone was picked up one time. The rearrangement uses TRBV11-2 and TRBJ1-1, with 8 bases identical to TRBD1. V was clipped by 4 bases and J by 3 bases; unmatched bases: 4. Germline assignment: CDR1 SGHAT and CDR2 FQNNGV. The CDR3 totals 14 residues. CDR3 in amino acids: CASSSIQGDTEAFF. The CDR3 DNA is TGTGCCAGCAGCTCCATACAGGGGGACACTGAAGCTTTCTTT.

The CDR3 DNA is TGTGCCAGCTCACCAGGGCAGAGCTATAATTCACCCCTCCACTTT. As protein: CASSPGQSYNSPLHF. V and J are TRBV18 and TRBJ1-6; D call uncertain. CDR1 is KGHSH, CDR2 LQKENI, per germline. This CDR3 is 15 amino acids long. V gave up 2 bases and J gave up 3 bases, with 8 bases separating them.

The CDR3 loop is CASSIQAGETNEQFF. Written as DNA, the CDR3 is TGTGCCAGTAGTATTCAGGCGGGGGAAACCAATGAGCAGTTCTTC. The chain is built from TRBV19 and TRBJ2-1; 7 bases line up with TRBD2. The ends lost 3 bases at V and 6 bases at J; junction bases unmatched: 8. Germline loops: CDR1 LNHDA, CDR2 SQIVND (reference sequence). The length of the CDR3 is 15 residues. The entire variable domain, with the rest obtained from reference TRBV19 and TRBJ2-1, is as follows: DGGITQSPKYLFRKEGQNVTLSCEQNLNHDAMYWYRQDPGQGLRLIYYSQIVNDFQKGDIAEGYSVSREKKESFPLTVTSAQKNPTAFYLCASSIQAGETNEQFFGPGTRLTVL.

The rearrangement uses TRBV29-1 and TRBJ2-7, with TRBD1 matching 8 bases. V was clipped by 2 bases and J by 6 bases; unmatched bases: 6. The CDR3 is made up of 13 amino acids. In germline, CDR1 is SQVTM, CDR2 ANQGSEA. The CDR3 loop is CSVETRTGGEQYF. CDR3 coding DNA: TGCAGCGTTGAAACTCGCACAGGGGGCGAGCAGTACTTC.

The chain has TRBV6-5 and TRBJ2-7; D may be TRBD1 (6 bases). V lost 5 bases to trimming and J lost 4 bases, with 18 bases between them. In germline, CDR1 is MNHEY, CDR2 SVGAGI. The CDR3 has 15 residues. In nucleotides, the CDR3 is TGTGCCAGCAGTGCCCCCGGGACAAACCTTTACGAGCAGTACTTC. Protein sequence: CASSAPGTNLYEQYF.

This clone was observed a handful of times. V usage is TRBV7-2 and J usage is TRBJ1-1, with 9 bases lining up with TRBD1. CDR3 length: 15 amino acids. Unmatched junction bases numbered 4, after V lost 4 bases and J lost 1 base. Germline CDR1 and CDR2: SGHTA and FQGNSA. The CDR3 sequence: CASSWTTGGNTEAFF. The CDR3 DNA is TGTGCCAGCAGCTGGACGACAGGGGGGAACACTGAAGCTTTCTTT.

CDR3 sequence reads: CASSPTGGGNTIYF. CDR3 coding DNA: TGTGCCAGCAGTCCTACAGGGGGCGGAAACACCATATATTTT. The chain combines TRBV6-6 with TRBJ1-3, with 9 bases aligning to TRBD1. The V segment lost 5 bases and the J segment 4 bases; nucleotides outside the gene matches: 3. The CDR3 is made up of 14 amino acids. Germline CDR1 reads MNHNY; CDR2 reads SVGAGI (reference sequence).